The text below deals with one TCR beta chain. The antigen remains unidentified. Stated time point: week 47, end of study. Every vaccination contained 300 ug of the mutant IDH1 20-mer peptide and was paired with topical imiquimod. The data originate from a study of a mutant IDH1 vaccine in newly diagnosed glioma. Profiling relied on immunoSEQ multiplex PCR, and the TCRdb table lists in-frame clones only, not all of them. The repertoire includes tens of thousands of clones, around four fifths of them detected once, and roughly 4% sits in the top ten. This TCR came from a man in his thirties or forties with glioma. Sample: PBMCs, taken from a glioma patient whose treatment included an IDH1 peptide vaccine.

The CDR3 sequence: CASSPRSSYNSPLHF. For the CDR3, the DNA is TGTGCCAGCAGCCCTAGGAGCTCCTATAATTCACCCCTCCACTTT. The chain recombines TRBV14 with TRBJ1-6; D is ambiguous. Trimming stripped 4 bases from V and 0 bases from J, with 7 bases between. Germline values: CDR1 SGHDN, CDR2 FVKESK. This CDR3 contains 15 residues.